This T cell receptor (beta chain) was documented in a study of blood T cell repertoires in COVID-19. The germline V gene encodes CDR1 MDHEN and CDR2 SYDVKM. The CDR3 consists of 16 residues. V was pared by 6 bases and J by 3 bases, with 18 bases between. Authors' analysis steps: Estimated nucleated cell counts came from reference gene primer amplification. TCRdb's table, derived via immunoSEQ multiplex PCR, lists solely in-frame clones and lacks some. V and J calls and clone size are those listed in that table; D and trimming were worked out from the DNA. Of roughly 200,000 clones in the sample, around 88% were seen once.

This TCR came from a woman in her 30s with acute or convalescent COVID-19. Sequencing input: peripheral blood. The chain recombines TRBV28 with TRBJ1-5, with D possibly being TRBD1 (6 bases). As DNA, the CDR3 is TGTGCCAGCAGCCTCATTCGGGGGGCGTTCAATCAGCCCCAGCATTTT. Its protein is CASSLIRGAFNQPQHF. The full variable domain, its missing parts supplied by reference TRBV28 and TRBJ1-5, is DVKVTQSSRYLVKRTGEKVFLECVQDMDHENMFWYRQDPGLGLRLIYFSYDVKMKEKGDIPEGYSVSREKKERFSLILESASTNQTSMYLCASSLIRGAFNQPQHFGDGTRLSIL.